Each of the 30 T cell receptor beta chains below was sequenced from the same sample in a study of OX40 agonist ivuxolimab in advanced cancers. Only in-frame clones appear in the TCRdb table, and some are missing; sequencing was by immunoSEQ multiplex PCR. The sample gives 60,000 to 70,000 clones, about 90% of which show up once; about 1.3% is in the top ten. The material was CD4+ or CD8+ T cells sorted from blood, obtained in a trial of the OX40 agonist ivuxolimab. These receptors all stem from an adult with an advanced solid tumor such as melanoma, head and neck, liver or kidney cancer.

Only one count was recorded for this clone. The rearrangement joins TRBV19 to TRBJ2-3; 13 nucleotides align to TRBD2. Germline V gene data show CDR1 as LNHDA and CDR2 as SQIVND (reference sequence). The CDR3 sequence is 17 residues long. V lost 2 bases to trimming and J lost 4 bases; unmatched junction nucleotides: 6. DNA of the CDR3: TGTGCCAGTAGTATACTTGGGACTAGCGGGACCCCAGATACGCAGTATTTT. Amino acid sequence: CASSILGTSGTPDTQYF. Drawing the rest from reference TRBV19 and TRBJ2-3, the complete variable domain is DGGITQSPKYLFRKEGQNVTLSCEQNLNHDAMYWYRQDPGQGLRLIYYSQIVNDFQKGDIAEGYSVSREKKESFPLTVTSAQKNPTAFYLCASSILGTSGTPDTQYFGPGTRLTVL.

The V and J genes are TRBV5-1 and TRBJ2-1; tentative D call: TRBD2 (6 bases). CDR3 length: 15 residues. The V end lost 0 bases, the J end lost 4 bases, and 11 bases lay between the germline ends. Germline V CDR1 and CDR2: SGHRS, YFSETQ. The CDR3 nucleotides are TGCGCCAGCAGCTTGGACGGGAGTGGGTACAATGAGCAGTTCTTC. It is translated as CASSLDGSGYNEQFF.

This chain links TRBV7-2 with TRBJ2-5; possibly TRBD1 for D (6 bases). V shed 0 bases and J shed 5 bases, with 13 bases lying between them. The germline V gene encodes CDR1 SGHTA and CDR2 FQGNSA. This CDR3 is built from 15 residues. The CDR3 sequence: CASSLAAGAFETQYF. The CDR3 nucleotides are TGTGCCAGCAGCTTAGCAGCAGGGGCTTTCGAGACCCAGTACTTC.

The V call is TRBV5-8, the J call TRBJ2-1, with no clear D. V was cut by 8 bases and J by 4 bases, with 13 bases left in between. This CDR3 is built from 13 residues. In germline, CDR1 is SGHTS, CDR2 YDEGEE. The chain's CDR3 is CARSAGTYNEQFF. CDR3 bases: TGTGCCAGGAGTGCTGGAACGTACAATGAGCAGTTCTTC.

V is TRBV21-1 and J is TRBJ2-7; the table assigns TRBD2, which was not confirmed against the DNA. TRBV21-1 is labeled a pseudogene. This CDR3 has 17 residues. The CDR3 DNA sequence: TGTGCCAGCAGCAGTGGTCTAGCGGGCGGGGGGAACAACGAGCAGTACTTC. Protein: CASSSGLAGGGNNEQYF.

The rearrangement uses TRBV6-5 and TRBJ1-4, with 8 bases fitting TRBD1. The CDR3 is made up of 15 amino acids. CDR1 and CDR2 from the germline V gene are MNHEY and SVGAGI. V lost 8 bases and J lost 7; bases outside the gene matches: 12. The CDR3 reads CASSRAGGPFEKLFF. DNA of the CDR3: TGTGCCAGCTCCCGAGCAGGGGGCCCTTTTGAAAAACTGTTTTTT.

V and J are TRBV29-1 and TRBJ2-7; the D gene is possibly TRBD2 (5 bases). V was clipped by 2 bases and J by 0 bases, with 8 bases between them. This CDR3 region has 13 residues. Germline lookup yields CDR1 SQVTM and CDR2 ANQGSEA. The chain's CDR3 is CSVESGSSYEQYF. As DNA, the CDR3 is TGCAGCGTTGAAAGTGGGAGCTCCTACGAGCAGTACTTC.

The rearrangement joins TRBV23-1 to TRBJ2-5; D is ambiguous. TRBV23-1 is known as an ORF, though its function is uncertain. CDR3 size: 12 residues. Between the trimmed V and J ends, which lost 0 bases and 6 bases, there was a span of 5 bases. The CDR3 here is CASSQSGKTQYF. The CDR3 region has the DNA TGCGCCAGCAGTCAATCCGGAAAGACCCAGTACTTC.

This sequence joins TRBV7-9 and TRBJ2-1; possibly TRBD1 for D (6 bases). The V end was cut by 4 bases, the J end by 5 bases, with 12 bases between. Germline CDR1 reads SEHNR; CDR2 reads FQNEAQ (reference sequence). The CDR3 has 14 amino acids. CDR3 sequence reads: CASSSRRDNNEQFF. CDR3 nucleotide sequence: TGTGCCAGCAGCTCGCGACGGGACAACAATGAGCAGTTCTTC.

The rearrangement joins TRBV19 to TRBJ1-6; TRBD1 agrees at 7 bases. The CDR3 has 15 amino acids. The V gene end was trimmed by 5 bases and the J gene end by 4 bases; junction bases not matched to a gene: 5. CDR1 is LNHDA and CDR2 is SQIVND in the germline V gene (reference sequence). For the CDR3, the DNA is TGTGCCAGTAGTCTATGGACAGGATATAATTCACCCCTCCACTTT. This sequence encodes CASSLWTGYNSPLHF.

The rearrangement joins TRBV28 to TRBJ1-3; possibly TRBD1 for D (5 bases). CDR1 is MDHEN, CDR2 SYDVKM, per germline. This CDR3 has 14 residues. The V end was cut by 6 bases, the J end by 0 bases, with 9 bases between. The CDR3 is CASRGTSSGNTIYF. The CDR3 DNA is TGTGCCAGCAGGGGGACGAGCTCTGGAAACACCATATATTTT.

Written as DNA, the CDR3 is TGTGCCAGCAGTGTCCGGGGACACTACTCTGGGGCCAACGTCCTGACTTTC. It translates to CASSVRGHYSGANVLTF. This rearrangement joins TRBV2 to TRBJ2-6; D may be TRBD1 (6 bases). CDR3 length: 17 amino acids. V lost 4 bases to trimming and J lost 0 bases, with 13 bases between them. CDR1 is SNHLY, CDR2 FYNNEI, per germline.

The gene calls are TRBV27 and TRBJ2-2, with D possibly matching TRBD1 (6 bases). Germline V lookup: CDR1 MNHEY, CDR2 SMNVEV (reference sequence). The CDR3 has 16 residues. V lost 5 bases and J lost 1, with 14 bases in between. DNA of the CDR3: TGTGCCAGCAGTCCACTGGAGACAGGGAACACCGGGGAGCTGTTTTTT. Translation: CASSPLETGNTGELFF.

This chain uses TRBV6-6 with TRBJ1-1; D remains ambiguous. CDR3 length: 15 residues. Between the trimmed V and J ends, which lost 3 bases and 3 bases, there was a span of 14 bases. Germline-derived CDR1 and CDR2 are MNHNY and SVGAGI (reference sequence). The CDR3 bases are TGTGCCAGCAGTTATGGTGTGACCAGAGACACTGAAGCTTTCTTT. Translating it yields CASSYGVTRDTEAFF.

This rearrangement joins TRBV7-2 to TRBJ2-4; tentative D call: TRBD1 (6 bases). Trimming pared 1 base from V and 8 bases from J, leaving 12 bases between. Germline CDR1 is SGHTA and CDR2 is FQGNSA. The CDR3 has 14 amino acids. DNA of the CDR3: TGTGCCAGCAGCTTAGGAACAGGGCGGGACATTCAGTACTTC. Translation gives CASSLGTGRDIQYF.

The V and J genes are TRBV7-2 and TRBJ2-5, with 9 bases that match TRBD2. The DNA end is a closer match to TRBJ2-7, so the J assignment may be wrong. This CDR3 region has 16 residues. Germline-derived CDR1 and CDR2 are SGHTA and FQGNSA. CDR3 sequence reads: CASSLWLAGPSYEQYF. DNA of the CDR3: TGTGCCAGCAGCTTATGGCTAGCGGGACCCTCCTACGAGCAGTACTTC.

DNA of the CDR3: TGTGCCAGCAGTGGCATGGGACAGGGGAACACCGGGGAGCTGTTTTTT. Its translation is CASSGMGQGNTGELFF. The chain couples TRBV2 to TRBJ2-2; TRBD1 matches at 9 bases. This CDR3 has 16 amino acids. Per the germline V gene, CDR1 is SNHLY and CDR2 is FYNNEI. After removal of 4 bases from V and 1 base from J, the junction contained 4 bases not matched to a gene.

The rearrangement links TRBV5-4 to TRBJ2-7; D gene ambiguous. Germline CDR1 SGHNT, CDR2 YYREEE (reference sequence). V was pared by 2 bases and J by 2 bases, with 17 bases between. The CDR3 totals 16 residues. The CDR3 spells CASSFIKTAETYEQYF. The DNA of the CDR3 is TGTGCCAGCAGCTTTATAAAAACAGCAGAAACCTACGAGCAGTACTTC.

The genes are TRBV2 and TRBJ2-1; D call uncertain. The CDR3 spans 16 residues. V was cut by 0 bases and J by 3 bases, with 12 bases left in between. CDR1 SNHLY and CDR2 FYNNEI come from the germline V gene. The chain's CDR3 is CASSEAPGTGYNEQFF. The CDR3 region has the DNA TGTGCCAGCAGTGAAGCGCCAGGAACGGGCTACAATGAGCAGTTCTTC.

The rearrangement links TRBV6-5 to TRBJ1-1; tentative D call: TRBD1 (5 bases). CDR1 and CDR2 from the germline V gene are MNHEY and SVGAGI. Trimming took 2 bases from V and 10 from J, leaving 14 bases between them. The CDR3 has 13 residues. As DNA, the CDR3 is TGTGCCAGCAGTTACCGACAGACCCAGAGAGCTTTCTTT. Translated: CASSYRQTQRAFF.

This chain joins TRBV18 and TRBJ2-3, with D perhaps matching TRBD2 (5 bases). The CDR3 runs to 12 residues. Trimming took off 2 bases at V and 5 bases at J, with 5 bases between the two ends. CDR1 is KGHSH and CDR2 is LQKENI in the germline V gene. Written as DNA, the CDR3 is TGTGCCAGCTCACCAGCGGGAGATACGCAGTATTTT. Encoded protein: CASSPAGDTQYF.

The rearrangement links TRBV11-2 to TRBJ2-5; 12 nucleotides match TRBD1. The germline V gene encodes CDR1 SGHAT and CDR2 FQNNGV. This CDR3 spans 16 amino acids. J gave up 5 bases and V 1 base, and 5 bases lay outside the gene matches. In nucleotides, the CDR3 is TGTGCCAGCAGCTTAGGGGACAGGGGGCGAGGGGAGACCCAGTACTTC. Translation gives CASSLGDRGRGETQYF.

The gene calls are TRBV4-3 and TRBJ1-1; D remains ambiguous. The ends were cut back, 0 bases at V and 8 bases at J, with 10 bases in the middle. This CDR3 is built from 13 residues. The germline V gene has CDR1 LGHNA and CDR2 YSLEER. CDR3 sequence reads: CASSQDRTVEAFF. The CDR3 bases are TGCGCCAGCAGCCAAGATCGGACGGTGGAAGCTTTCTTT.

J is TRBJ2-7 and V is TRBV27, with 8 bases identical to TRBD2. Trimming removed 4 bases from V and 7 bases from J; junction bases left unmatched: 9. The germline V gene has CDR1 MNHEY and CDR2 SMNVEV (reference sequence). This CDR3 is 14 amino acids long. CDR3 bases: TGTGCCAGCAGTTACGGGAGGGCAAGGGGAGAGCAGTACTTC. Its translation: CASSYGRARGEQYF.

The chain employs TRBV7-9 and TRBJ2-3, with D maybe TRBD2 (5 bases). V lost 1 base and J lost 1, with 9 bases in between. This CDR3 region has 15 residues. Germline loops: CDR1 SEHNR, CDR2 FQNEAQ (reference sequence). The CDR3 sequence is CASSLDKGGTDTQYF. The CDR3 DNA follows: TGTGCCAGCAGCTTAGATAAGGGAGGCACAGATACGCAGTATTTT.

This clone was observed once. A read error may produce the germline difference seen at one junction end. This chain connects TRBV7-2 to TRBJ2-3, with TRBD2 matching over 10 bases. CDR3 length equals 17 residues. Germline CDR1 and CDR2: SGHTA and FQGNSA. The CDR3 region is CASSLAGAGFGTDTQYF. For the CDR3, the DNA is TGTGCCAGCAGCCTAGCGGGAGCCGGTTTCGGCACAGATACGCAGTATTTT.

The CDR3: CASSRAGQIYNEQFF. CDR3 sequence (DNA): TGTGCCAGCAGCAGAGCGGGACAAATTTACAATGAGCAGTTCTTC. The chain has TRBV11-2 and TRBJ2-1; D might be TRBD2 (7 bases). CDR3 length equals 15 residues. Trimming shortened V by 5 bases and J by 4 bases, and 15 bases separated the two germline ends. Germline loops: CDR1 SGHAT, CDR2 FQNNGV.

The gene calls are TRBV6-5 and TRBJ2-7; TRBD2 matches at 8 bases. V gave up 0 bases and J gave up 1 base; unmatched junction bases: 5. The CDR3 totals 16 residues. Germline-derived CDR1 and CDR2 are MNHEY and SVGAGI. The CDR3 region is CASSYSITSGSYEQYF. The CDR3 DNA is TGTGCCAGCAGTTACTCGATTACTAGCGGTTCCTACGAGCAGTACTTC.

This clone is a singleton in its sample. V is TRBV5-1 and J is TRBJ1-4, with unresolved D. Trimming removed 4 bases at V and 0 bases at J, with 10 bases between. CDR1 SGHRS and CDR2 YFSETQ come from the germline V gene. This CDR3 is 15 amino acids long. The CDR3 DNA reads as TGCGCCAGCAGCCCCGCGGTGGCAACTAATGAAAAACTGTTTTTT. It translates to CASSPAVATNEKLFF.

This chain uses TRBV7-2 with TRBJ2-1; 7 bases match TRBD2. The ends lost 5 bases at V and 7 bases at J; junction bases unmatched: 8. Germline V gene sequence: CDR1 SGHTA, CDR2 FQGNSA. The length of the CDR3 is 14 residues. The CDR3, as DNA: TGTGCCAGCAGCACCCAGACTAGCACGAATGAGCAGTTCTTC. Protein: CASSTQTSTNEQFF.